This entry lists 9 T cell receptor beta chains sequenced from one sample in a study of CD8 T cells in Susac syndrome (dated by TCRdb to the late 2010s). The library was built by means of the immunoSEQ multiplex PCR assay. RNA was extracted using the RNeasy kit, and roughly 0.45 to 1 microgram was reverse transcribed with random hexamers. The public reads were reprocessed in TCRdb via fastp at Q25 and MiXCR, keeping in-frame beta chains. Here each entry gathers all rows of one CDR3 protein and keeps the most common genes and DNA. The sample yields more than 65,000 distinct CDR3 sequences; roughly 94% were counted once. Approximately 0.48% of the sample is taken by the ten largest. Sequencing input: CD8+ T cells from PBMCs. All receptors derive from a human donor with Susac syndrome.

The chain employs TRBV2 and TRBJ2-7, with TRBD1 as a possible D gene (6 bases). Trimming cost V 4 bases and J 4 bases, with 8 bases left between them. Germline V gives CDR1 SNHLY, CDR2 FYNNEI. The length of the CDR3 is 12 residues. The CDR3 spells CASSGTEYEQYF. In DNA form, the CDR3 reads TGTGCCAGCAGTGGGACAGAATACGAGCAGTACTTC.

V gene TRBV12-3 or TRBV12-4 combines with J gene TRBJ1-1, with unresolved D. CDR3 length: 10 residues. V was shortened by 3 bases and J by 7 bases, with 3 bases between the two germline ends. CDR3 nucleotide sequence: TGTGCCAGCAGTTTTAGTGAAGCTTTCTTT. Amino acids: CASSFSEAFF.

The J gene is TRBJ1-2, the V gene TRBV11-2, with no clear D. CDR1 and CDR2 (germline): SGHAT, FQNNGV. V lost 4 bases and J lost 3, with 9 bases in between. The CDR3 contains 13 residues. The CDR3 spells CASSSVPHYGYTF. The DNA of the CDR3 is TGTGCCAGCAGCTCGGTCCCTCACTATGGCTACACCTTC.

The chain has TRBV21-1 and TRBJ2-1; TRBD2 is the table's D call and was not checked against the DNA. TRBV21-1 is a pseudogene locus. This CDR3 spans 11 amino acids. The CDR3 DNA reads TGTGCCAGCAGCGCTAGCGGTGAGCAGTTCTTC. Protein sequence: CASSASGEQFF.

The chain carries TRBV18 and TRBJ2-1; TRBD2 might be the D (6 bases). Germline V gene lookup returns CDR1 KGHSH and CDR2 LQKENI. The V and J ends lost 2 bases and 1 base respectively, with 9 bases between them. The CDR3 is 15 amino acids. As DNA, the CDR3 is TGTGCCAGCTCACCAGTGGGGGGATCCTACAATGAGCAGTTCTTC. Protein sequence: CASSPVGGSYNEQFF.

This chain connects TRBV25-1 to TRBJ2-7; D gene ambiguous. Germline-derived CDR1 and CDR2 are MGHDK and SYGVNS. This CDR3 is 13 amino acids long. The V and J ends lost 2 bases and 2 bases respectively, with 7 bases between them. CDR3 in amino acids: CASSEGETYEQYF. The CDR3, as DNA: TGTGCCAGCAGTGAAGGCGAAACCTACGAGCAGTACTTC.

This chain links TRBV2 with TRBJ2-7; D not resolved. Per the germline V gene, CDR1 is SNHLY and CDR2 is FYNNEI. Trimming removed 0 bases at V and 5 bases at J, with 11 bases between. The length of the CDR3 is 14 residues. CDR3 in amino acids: CASSEASGRNEQYF. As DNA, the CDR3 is TGTGCCAGCAGTGAAGCCTCCGGACGGAACGAGCAGTACTTC.

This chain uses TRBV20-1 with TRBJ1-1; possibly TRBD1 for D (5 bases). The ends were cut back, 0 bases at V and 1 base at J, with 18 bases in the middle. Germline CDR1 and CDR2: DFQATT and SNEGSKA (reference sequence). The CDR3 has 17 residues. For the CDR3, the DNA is TGCAGTGCTAGAGATCTAGAGGGGACGGGCCCGAACACTGAAGCTTTCTTT. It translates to CSARDLEGTGPNTEAFF.

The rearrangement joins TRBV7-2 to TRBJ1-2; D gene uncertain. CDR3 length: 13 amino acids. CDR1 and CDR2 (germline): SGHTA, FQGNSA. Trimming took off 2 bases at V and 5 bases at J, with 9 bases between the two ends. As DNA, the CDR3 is TGTGCCAGCAGCTTACCTGAGGGTTATGGCTACACCTTC. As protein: CASSLPEGYGYTF.